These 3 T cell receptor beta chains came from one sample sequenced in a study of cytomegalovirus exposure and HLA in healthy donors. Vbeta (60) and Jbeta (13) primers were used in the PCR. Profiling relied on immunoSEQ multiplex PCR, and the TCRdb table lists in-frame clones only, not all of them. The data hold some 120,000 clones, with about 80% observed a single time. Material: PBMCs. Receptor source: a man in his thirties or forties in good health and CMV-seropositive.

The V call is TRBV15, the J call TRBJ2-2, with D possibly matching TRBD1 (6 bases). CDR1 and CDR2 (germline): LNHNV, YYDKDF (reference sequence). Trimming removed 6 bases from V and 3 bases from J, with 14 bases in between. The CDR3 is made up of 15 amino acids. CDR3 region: CATRKNRVYTGELFF. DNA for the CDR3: TGTGCCACCAGGAAGAACAGGGTTTACACCGGGGAGCTGTTTTTT. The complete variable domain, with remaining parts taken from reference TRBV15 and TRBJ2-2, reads DAMVIQNPRYQVTQFGKPVTLSCSQTLNHNVMYWYQQKSSQAPKLLFHYYDKDFNNEADTPDNFQSRRPNTSFCFLDIRSPGLGDTAMYLCATRKNRVYTGELFFGEGSRLTVL.

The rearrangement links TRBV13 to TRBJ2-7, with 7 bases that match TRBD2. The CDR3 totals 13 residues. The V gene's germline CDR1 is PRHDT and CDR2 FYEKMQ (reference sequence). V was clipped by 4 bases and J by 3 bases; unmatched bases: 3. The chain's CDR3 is CASSSRGFYEQYF. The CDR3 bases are TGTGCCAGCAGCTCGCGGGGGTTCTACGAGCAGTACTTC.

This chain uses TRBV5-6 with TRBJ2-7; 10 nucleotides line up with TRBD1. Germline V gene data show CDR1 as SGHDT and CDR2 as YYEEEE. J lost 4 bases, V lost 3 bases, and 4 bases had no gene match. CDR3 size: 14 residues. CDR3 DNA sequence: TGTGCCAGCAGCTGGGGGACAGGGGCTTACGAGCAGTACTTC. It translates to CASSWGTGAYEQYF.